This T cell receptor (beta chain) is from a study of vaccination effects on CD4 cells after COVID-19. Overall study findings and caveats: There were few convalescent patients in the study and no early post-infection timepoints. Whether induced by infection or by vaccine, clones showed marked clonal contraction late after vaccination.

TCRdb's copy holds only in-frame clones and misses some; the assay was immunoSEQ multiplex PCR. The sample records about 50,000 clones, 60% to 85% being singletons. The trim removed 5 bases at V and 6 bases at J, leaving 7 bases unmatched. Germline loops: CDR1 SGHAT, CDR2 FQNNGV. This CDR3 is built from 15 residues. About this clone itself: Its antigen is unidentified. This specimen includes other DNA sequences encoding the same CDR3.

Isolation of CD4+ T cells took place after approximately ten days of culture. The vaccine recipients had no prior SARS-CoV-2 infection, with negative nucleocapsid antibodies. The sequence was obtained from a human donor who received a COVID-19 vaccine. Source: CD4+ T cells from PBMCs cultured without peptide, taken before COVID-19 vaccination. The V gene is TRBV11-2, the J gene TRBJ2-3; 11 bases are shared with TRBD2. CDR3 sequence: CASSSLAGGGDTQYF. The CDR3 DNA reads TGTGCCAGCAGCAGTCTAGCGGGGGGAGGGGATACGCAGTATTTT.